Detailed here is one T cell receptor beta chain. Its antigen is not known. This specimen comes from a study of blood T cells in healthy people across ages. Study conclusions and caveats: PBMCs that were unsorted prevented a conclusive naive versus antigen-experienced comparison.

PCR was performed a second time for 7 to 11 cycles using a sample-barcoded 5' primer and a J-beta primer mix. TCRdb re-called the 5' RACE reads through MiXCR, storing one row per CDR3 protein. The sample records under 950,000 distinct CDR3 sequences, 20% to 25% being singletons. From germline, CDR1 is MNHEY and CDR2 SVGAGI. Trimming removed 0 bases from V and 3 bases from J, with 14 bases in between. This CDR3 region has 16 residues. Sample: blood. The chain has TRBV6-5 and TRBJ1-2; a weak D match, TRBD1 (5 bases). The sequence was collected from a man in his sixties or seventies in good health. The CDR3 sequence: CASSYSTTGAHYGYTF. The CDR3 DNA reads TGTGCCAGCAGTTACTCGACCACAGGCGCACACTATGGCTACACCTTC.